These 3 T cell receptor beta chains were sequenced from one sample in a study of identifying expanded T cells in peripheral blood. The repertoire was sequenced with immunoSEQ multiplex PCR; TCRdb's copy has only in-frame clones and lacks some. The sample shows about 94,000 clones, roughly 86% of them seen only once. Sequenced input: blood. All receptors derive from a person between 18 and 69 years old in good health.

This clone was seen only once. The chain combines TRBV7-8 with TRBJ1-1; D perhaps matches TRBD1 (6 bases). V lost 1 base and J lost 8, with 11 bases in between. The germline V gene encodes CDR1 SGHVS and CDR2 FQNEAQ. The CDR3 is made up of 13 amino acids. CDR3 bases: TGTGCCAGCAGCTTAGGTGGAACAGGGGAAGCTTTCTTT. Its translation: CASSLGGTGEAFF. The variable domain in full, with the rest retrieved from reference TRBV7-8 and TRBJ1-1, is GAGVSQSPRYKVAKRGQDVALRCDPISGHVSLFWYQQALGQGPEFLTYFQNEAQLDKSGLPSDRFFAERPEGSVSTLKIQRTQQEDSAVYLCASSLGGTGEAFFGQGTRLTVV.

The V gene is TRBV5-1, the J gene TRBJ2-7, with 8 nucleotides matching TRBD2. Germline lookup yields CDR1 SGHRS and CDR2 YFSETQ. V gave up 1 base and J gave up 3 bases; unmatched junction bases: 9. The CDR3 consists of 16 residues. The CDR3 protein is CASSLSLAGDFYEQYF. As DNA, the CDR3 is TGCGCCAGCAGCTTGTCCCTAGCGGGTGACTTCTACGAGCAGTACTTC.

The chain has TRBV11-2 and TRBJ2-3; 10 positions agree with TRBD1. This CDR3 spans 14 amino acids. Germline V lookup: CDR1 SGHAT, CDR2 FQNNGV. Trimming removed 2 bases from V and 10 bases from J; junction bases left unmatched: 6. CDR3 sequence (DNA): TGTGCCAGCAGCTTATGGGGGACAGGGGAGGCGCAGTATTTT. It codes for CASSLWGTGEAQYF.